The next 21 T cell receptor beta chains were all read from a single sample in a study of T cell repertoires in cytomegalovirus infection. The antigens of these receptors remain unknown. TCRdb redid the calling of the reads with MiXCR, one entry per CDR3 protein. The sample has 230,000 or so distinct CDR3 sequences, 38% seen once. The input for sequencing was CD8+ T cells from cultured PBMCs, taken from culture after CMV antigen stimulation. The receptors here all came from a human donor in good health (CMV status not recorded). Some clones in this sample may be carry-over from other donors' samples.

This clonotype was counted only a few times. CDR3 sequence (DNA): TGTGCCTTCCCTCCGGTAGCGGGGGGCCCCTGGGTCCAAGAGACCCAGTACTTC. Translating gives CAFPPVAGGPWVQETQYF. This chain connects TRBV2 to TRBJ2-5, with 10 bases that match TRBD2. The CDR3 runs 18 residues. Germline CDR1 and CDR2: SNHLY and FYNNEI. Unmatched junction bases numbered 19, after V lost 11 bases and J lost 1 base.

This chain joins TRBV29-1 and TRBJ2-7, with TRBD1 identical over 8 bases. The CDR3 extends over 14 amino acids. Germline V gene lookup returns CDR1 SQVTM and CDR2 ANQGSEA. The V and J ends lost 7 bases and 0 bases, in that order; junction bases with no gene match: 8. CDR3 DNA: TGCAGCGCCGGACAGGGAGACGTCTCCTACGAGCAGTACTTC. Its translation: CSAGQGDVSYEQYF.

Many counts were recorded for this clonotype. The rearrangement uses TRBV12-3 or TRBV12-4 and TRBJ1-1; no reliable D call. The CDR3 extends over 14 amino acids. Trimming left V 0 bases short and J 4 bases short, with 9 bases between. The CDR3 protein is CASSLAGSTTEAFF. DNA for the CDR3: TGTGCCAGCAGTTTAGCGGGGTCGACCACTGAAGCTTTCTTT.

The table lists this clonotype with many counts. This rearrangement joins TRBV7-2 to TRBJ2-3; TRBD2 agrees at 7 bases. The CDR3 is 14 residues long. Germline V gene lookup returns CDR1 SGHTA and CDR2 FQGNSA. The trim removed 2 bases at V and 6 bases at J, leaving 5 bases unmatched. The CDR3 region has the DNA TGTGCCAGCAGCTTAAGCGGGGTTGGGGATACGCAGTATTTT. Encoded protein: CASSLSGVGDTQYF.

This clonotype was seen more than once but under ten times. CDR3 nucleotides: TGTGCCAGCAGCTCCGGGACTCCTTACACAGATACGCAGTATTTT. It is translated as CASSSGTPYTDTQYF. The chain couples TRBV7-2 to TRBJ2-3; D is perhaps TRBD2 (6 bases). The CDR3 runs to 15 residues. The germline V gene has CDR1 SGHTA and CDR2 FQGNSA. V lost 4 bases and J lost 2, with 13 bases in between. Supplemented by reference TRBV7-2 and TRBJ2-3, the full variable domain reads GAGVSQSPSNKVTEKGKDVELRCDPISGHTALYWYRQSLGQGLEFLIYFQGNSAPDKSGLPSDRFSAERTGGSVSTLTIQRTQQEDSAVYLCASSSGTPYTDTQYFGPGTRLTVL.

The chain carries TRBV7-9 and TRBJ1-1; 8 bases agree with TRBD1. This CDR3 has 17 residues. V shed 6 bases and J 5 bases; nucleotides not matched to a gene: 17. From germline, CDR1 is SEHNR and CDR2 FQNEAQ (reference sequence). The CDR3 spells CASRTSSPGQGRTEAFF. The DNA for the CDR3 is TGTGCCAGCAGGACCTCATCCCCCGGACAGGGACGGACTGAAGCTTTCTTT.

This clonotype was seen a handful of times. This sequence joins TRBV20-1 and TRBJ2-3, with 11 nucleotides matching TRBD2. This CDR3 has 16 amino acids. The germline gives CDR1 DFQATT, CDR2 SNEGSKA (reference sequence). With 3 bases clipped from V and 0 bases from J, the junction kept 5 bases outside the gene matches. The CDR3 reads CSASPTSGASTDTQYF. The DNA for the CDR3 is TGCAGTGCTAGCCCGACTAGCGGGGCTAGCACAGATACGCAGTATTTT.

Notes on this clonotype: Germline and junction disagree at one end, which may indicate a read error. The chain links TRBV7-2 to TRBJ2-5; either TRBD1 or TRBD2 may fit D (5 bases each). The germline gives CDR1 SGHTA, CDR2 FQGNSA. CDR3 length equals 14 residues. The CDR3: CASSLSRHEGTKYF. In nucleotides, the CDR3 is TGTGCCAGCAGCTTAAGTCGGCATGAGGGGACCAAGTACTTC.

For this clonotype: Given the absence of the conserved phenylalanine or tryptophan at the CDR3 end, a read error is likely. CDR3 bases: TGTGCCAGCACCGTTACTAGCGGGAGGGCTTCCTACAATGAGCAGTTCTTA. It codes for CASTVTSGRASYNEQFL. This chain connects TRBV6-6 to TRBJ2-1; 13 bases are a match to TRBD2. The CDR3 is made up of 17 amino acids. The J segment lost 1 base and the V segment lost 7 bases, leaving 7 bases of the junction unmatched. Germline V lookup: CDR1 MNHNY, CDR2 SVGAGI (reference sequence).

This chain links TRBV12-5 with TRBJ2-3; 7 bases agree with TRBD2. The CDR3 length is 15 residues. In germline, CDR1 is LGHNT, CDR2 FRNRAP. J gave up 3 bases and V 4 bases, and 7 bases lay outside the gene matches. The chain's CDR3 is CASGSAGEGTDTQYF. In nucleotides, the CDR3 is TGTGCTAGTGGTTCGGCGGGAGAGGGGACAGATACGCAGTATTTT.

The chain employs TRBV7-8 and TRBJ1-6; D gene uncertain. The germline V gene has CDR1 SGHVS and CDR2 FQNEAQ. The CDR3 totals 14 residues. V was clipped by 5 bases and J by 6 bases, with 11 bases between them. The CDR3 region is CASSRLSGNSPLHF. The CDR3 DNA reads as TGTGCCAGCAGCCGTTTGTCGGGTAATTCACCCCTCCACTTT. The complete variable domain, with remaining parts taken from reference TRBV7-8 and TRBJ1-6, reads GAGVSQSPRYKVAKRGQDVALRCDPISGHVSLFWYQQALGQGPEFLTYFQNEAQLDKSGLPSDRFFAERPEGSVSTLKIQRTQQEDSAVYLCASSRLSGNSPLHFGNGTRLTVT.

This clonotype has just a few counts. The chain recombines TRBV9 with TRBJ2-5; D is unresolved. V was clipped by 4 bases and J by 4 bases, with 17 bases between them. The CDR3 covers 15 residues. The germline gives CDR1 SGDLS, CDR2 YYNGEE. The CDR3 DNA reads TGTGCCAGCAGCCTTTCCGGACGGTCTTCAGAGACCCAGTACTTC. It codes for CASSLSGRSSETQYF.

A note on this clonotype: A read error may be the cause here, since a much bigger clone is one base away. V and J are TRBV7-9 and TRBJ2-7; TRBD2 matches 9 bases. This CDR3 comprises 16 residues. V shed 1 base, J shed 4 bases, and the junction held 8 bases outside the gene matches. Germline V CDR1 and CDR2: SEHNR, FQNEAQ (reference sequence). CDR3 DNA sequence: TGTGCCAGCAGCTTAGAACCAGCGGGAGGACTTTACGAGCAGTACTTC. Translated: CASSLEPAGGLYEQYF.

The chain joins TRBV20-1 to TRBJ2-1; TRBD1 aligns across 8 bases. This CDR3 comprises 14 residues. The V gene end was trimmed by 6 bases and the J gene end by 8 bases; junction bases not matched to a gene: 12. Germline loops: CDR1 DFQATT, CDR2 SNEGSKA (reference sequence). The CDR3 nucleotides are TGCAGTGCCCCCTGGAAGAGACAGGGGCATGAGCAGTTCTTC. This codes for CSAPWKRQGHEQFF.

This clonotype has only a few counts. This chain joins TRBV7-3 and TRBJ1-1; possible D gene TRBD1, 5 bases. Germline V CDR1 and CDR2: SGHTA, FQGTGA. V was trimmed by 5 bases and J by 5 bases, leaving 15 bases between them. The CDR3 is 14 residues long. The CDR3 loop reads CASSPQGAETEAFF. In DNA form, the CDR3 reads TGTGCCAGCAGCCCTCAGGGTGCTGAGACTGAAGCTTTCTTT.

The CDR3 nucleotides read TGTGCCAGCAGTGAATTGGTCAGGGGGCCATCAGGGGGCTCCTACGAGCAGTACTTC. It encodes CASSELVRGPSGGSYEQYF. The chain uses TRBV25-1 and TRBJ2-7, with 8 bases matching TRBD1. CDR1 is MGHDK, CDR2 SYGVNS, per germline. The length of the CDR3 is 19 residues. V lost 1 base to trimming and J lost 0 bases; unmatched junction nucleotides: 14.

The J gene is TRBJ2-3, the V gene TRBV27; D may be TRBD2 (5 bases). The ends were cut back, 6 bases at V and 1 base at J, with 14 bases in the middle. CDR3 size: 15 residues. Looked up from germline, CDR1 is MNHEY and CDR2 is SMNVEV (reference sequence). CDR3 nucleotides: TGTGCCAGCAGCAGAGGGAAGGTGGGCACAGATACGCAGTATTTT. The encoded protein is CASSRGKVGTDTQYF.

This clonotype was observed many times. The chain recombines TRBV7-2 with TRBJ2-1; D is unclear. This CDR3 is 16 amino acids long. Germline V gene lookup returns CDR1 SGHTA and CDR2 FQGNSA. V dropped 2 bases and J dropped 4 bases, with 15 bases sitting between them. The CDR3 loop is CASSLTSGAIYNEQFF. The DNA of the CDR3 is TGTGCCAGCAGCTTAACATCTGGAGCCATATACAATGAGCAGTTCTTC.

The chain carries TRBV4-2 and TRBJ2-1, with D possibly TRBD2 on 5 matching bases. Trimming removed 0 bases at V and 9 bases at J, with 15 bases between. The germline gives CDR1 LGHNA, CDR2 YNFKEQ. The CDR3 has 15 residues. CDR3 loop: CASSQESGYRGEQFF. As DNA, the CDR3 is TGTGCCAGCAGCCAAGAATCCGGATACCGGGGTGAGCAGTTCTTC.

This CDR3 is CASRAGKTEAFF. The CDR3 DNA follows: TGTGCCAGCAGAGCAGGAAAGACTGAAGCTTTCTTT. The rearrangement uses TRBV12-3 or TRBV12-4 and TRBJ1-1; no clear D gene. The CDR3 has 12 amino acids. Trimming left V 6 bases short and J 5 bases short, with 10 bases between.

The chain carries TRBV2 and TRBJ1-1; D uncertain. The CDR3 is 13 residues long. V was shortened by 7 bases and J by 1 base, with 10 bases between the two germline ends. CDR1 SNHLY and CDR2 FYNNEI come from the germline V gene. The CDR3 coding sequence is TGTGCCAGCACCTTCGAGGGGAACACTGAAGCTTTCTTT. Its protein is CASTFEGNTEAFF.